The 18 T cell receptor beta chains below all came from one sample that was sequenced in a study of beta chain features in type 1 diabetes. Study findings and constraints: Significant though moderate, a shortening of TCRB CDR3s appeared in all four CD4+ subsets of Type 1 diabetes patients.

Expressed TCRB transcripts were sequenced, since all the RNA that had been isolated was reverse transcribed. Sequencing used immunoSEQ multiplex PCR; TCRdb keeps in-frame clones, though not all of them. The profile shows around 100,000 clones, 25% to 35% of them singletons. These receptors have no known antigen. Sequencing used central memory CD4+ T cells from blood. All receptors come from a woman younger than 35 with type 1 diabetes.

The rearrangement uses TRBV19 and TRBJ2-1; 11 bases agree with TRBD1. Trimming at V came to 2 bases and at J to 2 bases, leaving 2 bases not matched to a gene. The germline V gene encodes CDR1 LNHDA and CDR2 SQIVND (reference sequence). CDR3 size: 16 residues. The CDR3 is CASSIRGQGAYNEQFF. In DNA, the CDR3 is TGTGCCAGTAGTATAAGGGGACAGGGGGCCTACAATGAGCAGTTCTTC.

V gene TRBV10-3 combines with J gene TRBJ2-5; 8 bases align to TRBD1. CDR3 size: 14 residues. The germline V gene has CDR1 ENHRY and CDR2 SYGVKD. V lost 6 bases, J lost 4 bases, and 7 bases stayed unmatched. CDR3 sequence (DNA): TGTGCCATCAGACCGACAGGGGTAAGAGAGACCCAGTACTTC. This encodes CAIRPTGVRETQYF.

This clone has only a few counts. This chain joins TRBV11-2 and TRBJ2-3; the D gene is possibly TRBD2 (7 bases). This CDR3 contains 13 residues. Germline values: CDR1 SGHAT, CDR2 FQNNGV. V was pared by 3 bases and J by 9 bases, with 13 bases between. The CDR3 DNA sequence: TGTGCCAGCAGCTTGGCCGAGGGGGGGACGCAGTATTTT. This encodes CASSLAEGGTQYF.

The gene calls are TRBV7-9 and TRBJ1-4; TRBD1 aligns across 7 bases. The length of the CDR3 is 13 residues. V was pared by 10 bases and J by 7 bases, with 9 bases of the junction left unmatched. Germline CDR1 is SEHNR and CDR2 is FQNEAQ (reference sequence). CDR3 amino acids: CATEGGSGEKLFF. Here the CDR3 DNA reads TGTGCCACCGAAGGGGGCTCGGGTGAAAAACTGTTTTTT. The complete variable domain, with remaining parts taken from reference TRBV7-9 and TRBJ1-4, reads DTGVSQNPRHKITKRGQNVTFRCDPISEHNRLYWYRQTLGQGPEFLTYFQNEAQLEKSRLLSDRFSAERPKGSFSTLEIQRTEQGDSAMYLCATEGGSGEKLFFGSGTQLSVL.

Comments on this clone: At the DNA level, this CDR3 is encoded by other sequences in the same sample as well. The chain employs TRBV5-1 and TRBJ2-2, with TRBD1 as a possible D gene (5 bases). Germline CDR1 and CDR2: SGHRS and YFSETQ. CDR3 length: 15 amino acids. V was pared by 0 bases and J by 3 bases, with 9 bases between. The CDR3 spells CASSLGDRHTGELFF. CDR3 bases: TGCGCCAGCAGCTTGGGTGACAGACACACCGGGGAGCTGTTTTTT.

This clone has a handful of counts. The V and J genes are TRBV28 and TRBJ2-5; a weak D match, TRBD2 (5 bases). The CDR3 contains 12 residues. V shed 11 bases and J shed 5 bases, with 15 bases lying between them. Germline V CDR1 and CDR2: MDHEN, SYDVKM. For the CDR3, the DNA is TGTGCCTCCTCGACCCAGCGGGAGACCCAGTACTTC. Its translation is CASSTQRETQYF.

This chain's CDR3 is CASSPGLQETQYF. CDR3 coding DNA: TGTGCCAGCAGCCCGGGACTTCAAGAGACCCAGTACTTC. This chain links TRBV11-2 with TRBJ2-5; TRBD2 might be the D (6 bases). Germline CDR1 SGHAT, CDR2 FQNNGV. Trimming removed 5 bases from V and 2 bases from J, with 9 bases in between. The CDR3 has 13 residues.

The V call is TRBV5-1, the J call TRBJ2-2, with TRBD1 identical over 10 bases. There are 15 residues in the CDR3. V gave up 6 bases and J gave up 5 bases; unmatched junction bases: 7. Germline values: CDR1 SGHRS, CDR2 YFSETQ. The CDR3 DNA follows: TGCGCCAGCATTTGGACAGGGGGAGGAACCGGGGAGCTGTTTTTT. It codes for CASIWTGGGTGELFF.

This chain connects TRBV6-1 to TRBJ1-3; D unclear. Germline V gene data show CDR1 as MNHNS and CDR2 as SASEGT. Trimming removed 7 bases at V and 2 bases at J, with 9 bases between. The CDR3 runs to 13 residues. CDR3: CASTAGPGNTIYF. CDR3 DNA: TGTGCCAGCACGGCAGGCCCTGGAAACACCATATATTTT.

This rearrangement joins TRBV7-2 to TRBJ2-7, with D tentatively TRBD2 (7 bases). V gave up 0 bases and J gave up 6 bases, with 9 bases separating them. Looked up from germline, CDR1 is SGHTA and CDR2 is FQGNSA. The CDR3 sequence is 13 residues long. CDR3 in amino acids: CASSLAGGLEQYF. The CDR3 bases are TGTGCCAGCAGCTTAGCCGGGGGGCTCGAGCAGTACTTC.

This clone was seen more than once but under ten times. The CDR3 loop reads CASSQESGRANEQFF. The CDR3 region has the DNA TGTGCCAGCAGCCAAGAGAGCGGGAGGGCGAATGAGCAGTTCTTC. The rearrangement joins TRBV14 to TRBJ2-1, with 10 bases lining up with TRBD2. Germline CDR1 is SGHDN and CDR2 is FVKESK. J was trimmed by 7 bases and V by 0 bases; bases with no gene match: 3. The CDR3 loop spans 15 amino acids. Full variable domain (remainder filled in from reference TRBV14 and TRBJ2-1): EAGVTQFPSHSVIEKGQTVTLRCDPISGHDNLYWYRRVMGKEIKFLLHFVKESKQDESGMPNNRFLAERTGGTYSTLKVQPAELEDSGVYFCASSQESGRANEQFFGPGTRLTVL.

The chain employs TRBV6-6 and TRBJ2-1; 10 bases map to TRBD1. J gave up 9 bases and V 4 bases, and 9 bases lay outside the gene matches. Germline CDR1 is MNHNY and CDR2 is SVGAGI (reference sequence). The CDR3 loop spans 15 amino acids. For the CDR3, the DNA is TGTGCCAGCAGTTCATCCCGACAGGGGGCGAGTGAGCAGTTCTTC. Residues: CASSSSRQGASEQFF.

This clone was detected a few times. This chain joins TRBV7-3 and TRBJ2-3; TRBD1 aligns across 7 bases. Germline V lookup: CDR1 SGHTA, CDR2 FQGTGA. Trimming cost V 5 bases and J 0 bases; bases outside gene matches: 5. The CDR3 contains 15 residues. The CDR3 protein is CASSKQGWSTDTQYF. The CDR3 bases are TGTGCCAGCAGCAAACAGGGGTGGAGCACAGATACGCAGTATTTT. Supplemented by reference TRBV7-3 and TRBJ2-3, the full variable domain reads GAGVSQTPSNKVTEKGKYVELRCDPISGHTALYWYRQSLGQGPEFLIYFQGTGAADDSGLPNDRFFAVRPEGSVSTLKIQRTERGDSAVYLCASSKQGWSTDTQYFGPGTRLTVL.

This chain connects TRBV7-9 to TRBJ2-5; 8 nucleotides line up with TRBD1. V lost 6 bases and J lost 2; bases outside the gene matches: 5. Germline CDR1 and CDR2: SEHNR and FQNEAQ (reference sequence). This CDR3 region has 14 residues. The CDR3 spells CASRDTGGQETQYF. In nucleotides, the CDR3 is TGTGCCAGCAGAGATACAGGGGGACAAGAGACCCAGTACTTC.

The chain's CDR3 is CASRNPGNYYEQYF. The CDR3 coding sequence is TGTGCCAGCAGAAATCCAGGGAACTACTACGAGCAGTACTTC. The chain couples TRBV27 to TRBJ2-7, with D possibly TRBD1 on 5 matching bases. Germline V gives CDR1 MNHEY, CDR2 SMNVEV (reference sequence). V lost 6 bases, J lost 3 bases, and 15 bases lay in between. The CDR3 spans 14 residues.

This clone was seen at least ten times. The chain joins TRBV11-2 to TRBJ2-1; 7 bases fit TRBD1. In germline, CDR1 is SGHAT, CDR2 FQNNGV. V dropped 5 bases and J dropped 8; count of bases not matched to a gene: 12. The CDR3 loop spans 15 amino acids. CDR3 region: CASSLMGRGKYEQFF. CDR3 coding DNA: TGTGCCAGCAGCCTAATGGGCAGGGGGAAGTATGAGCAGTTCTTC.

This clone has only a few counts. CDR3 protein: CASSQRTSGSGSQETQYF. DNA for the CDR3: TGTGCCAGCAGTCAACGGACTAGCGGGAGCGGCTCTCAAGAGACCCAGTACTTC. V usage is TRBV14 and J usage is TRBJ2-5, with TRBD2 matching over 13 bases. Trimming at V came to 6 bases and at J to 2 bases, leaving 12 bases not matched to a gene. Germline V CDR1 and CDR2: SGHDN, FVKESK. CDR3 length: 18 residues.

The chain joins TRBV7-2 to TRBJ2-5, with 12 bases matching TRBD2. The CDR3 is 15 residues long. The V gene end was trimmed by 5 bases and the J gene end by 2 bases; junction bases not matched to a gene: 3. Germline V gene data show CDR1 as SGHTA and CDR2 as FQGNSA. This CDR3 is CASSQTSGRQETQYF. As DNA, the CDR3 is TGTGCCAGCAGCCAGACTAGCGGGAGACAAGAGACCCAGTACTTC.